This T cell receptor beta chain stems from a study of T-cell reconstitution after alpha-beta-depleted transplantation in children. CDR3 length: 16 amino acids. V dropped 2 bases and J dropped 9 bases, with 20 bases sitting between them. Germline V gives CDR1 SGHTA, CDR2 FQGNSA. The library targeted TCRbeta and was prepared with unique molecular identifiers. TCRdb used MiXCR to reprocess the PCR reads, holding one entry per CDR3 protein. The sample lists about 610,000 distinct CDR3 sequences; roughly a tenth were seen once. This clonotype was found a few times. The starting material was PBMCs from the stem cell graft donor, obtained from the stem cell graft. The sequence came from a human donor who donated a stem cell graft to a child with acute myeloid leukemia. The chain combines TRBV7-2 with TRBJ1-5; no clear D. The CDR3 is CASSLTGLRVQSPQHF. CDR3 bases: TGTGCCAGCAGCTTAACCGGTCTCCGGGTCCAATCGCCCCAGCATTTT.